The rows below give T cell receptor beta chains drawn from one sample of a study of T cells after yellow fever vaccination. One entry per CDR3 protein, called by TCRdb with MiXCR from the 5' RACE reads. The sample shows 35,000 to 55,000 distinct CDR3 sequences, roughly 7% of them seen only once. The starting material was CD8+ T cells not binding an NS4B(214-222) dextramer, sorted from PBMCs, obtained 45 days after the yellow fever booster vaccination. The receptors here all came from a man aged 25 to 40 who received the YFV17D yellow fever vaccine. CDR3s include the opening cysteine and the closing phenylalanine or tryptophan. Fields, in order: V gene, clone size, J gene, D gene, CDR3 protein. A D gene is named only where the DNA matches it firmly. For some rows the clone size is stated as once, few or many, or as a class when expanded; others skip it.

V: TRBV4-2
size: many
J: TRBJ2-5
D: NA
CDR3: CASSQRGVRETQYF

V: TRBV5-1
size: many
J: TRBJ2-1
D: NA
CDR3: CASSLIAVSYNEQFF

V: TRBV5-1
size: many
J: TRBJ2-1
D: TRBD2
CDR3: CASSRTSDEQFF

V: TRBV5-1
size: many
J: TRBJ1-2
D: TRBD1
CDR3: CASSRWTGDYGYTF

V: TRBV4-3
size: medium-sized
J: TRBJ2-7
D: TRBD1
CDR3: CASSPDRGFSYEQYF

V: TRBV9
size: NA
J: TRBJ2-1
D: NA
CDR3: CASSATNEQFF

V: TRBV19
size: NA
J: TRBJ2-1
D: TRBD2
CDR3: CASSIRGGNYNEQFF

V: TRBV15
size: few
J: TRBJ2-7
D: NA
CDR3: CATSRAGGLALYEQYF

V: TRBV15
size: NA
J: TRBJ2-7
D: TRBD2
CDR3: CATVAREGHTEQYF

V: TRBV9
size: many
J: TRBJ2-1
D: TRBD2
CDR3: CASSVWGEGGSYNEQFF

V: TRBV25-1
size: many
J: TRBJ2-2
D: NA
CDR3: CASSEFSRNGELFF

V: TRBV9
size: many
J: TRBJ2-1
D: TRBD2
CDR3: CASSPRGGSLGNEQFF

V: TRBV9
size: many
J: TRBJ2-7
D: NA
CDR3: CASSEGDGLTSYEQYF

V: TRBV5-1
size: many
J: TRBJ2-1
D: TRBD2
CDR3: CASSLERGFYNEQFF

V: TRBV6-5
size: many
J: TRBJ2-7
D: NA
CDR3: CASSVLEGTYEQYF

V: TRBV6-2/TRBV6-3
size: many
J: TRBJ2-7
D: NA
CDR3: CASRTSGAPAYEQYF

V: TRBV6-1
size: many
J: TRBJ1-5
D: NA
CDR3: CASSQTARNQPQHF

V: TRBV29-1
size: few
J: TRBJ2-1
D: NA
CDR3: CSVDPGSSYNEQFF

V: TRBV19
size: many
J: TRBJ2-1
D: TRBD1
CDR3: CASKATGSYNEQFF

V: TRBV5-1
size: many
J: TRBJ1-1
D: TRBD1
CDR3: CASSTQDRGPEAFF

V: TRBV20-1
size: many
J: TRBJ1-1
D: TRBD1
CDR3: CSATRGLNTEAFF

V: TRBV5-6
size: many
J: TRBJ2-4
D: NA
CDR3: CASSSAGSKNIQYF

V: TRBV28
size: many
J: TRBJ2-2
D: NA
CDR3: CASSPGGELFF

V: TRBV20-1
size: many
J: TRBJ2-3
D: NA
CDR3: CSAPFLAAGADTQYF

V: TRBV4-2
size: few
J: TRBJ2-7
D: NA
CDR3: CASSHGGGADTYEQYF

V: TRBV19
size: many
J: TRBJ2-2
D: TRBD2
CDR3: CASSIRGELAGELFF